What follows describes a single TCR beta chain. Sequenced by immunoSEQ multiplex PCR; TCRdb stores in-frame clones only, minus some. The sample shows some 400,000 clones, around 87% of them seen only once. These data originate in a study of blood T cell repertoires in COVID-19. The CDR3 consists of 15 residues. The germline V gene encodes CDR1 SNHLY and CDR2 FYNNEI. V lost 1 base, J lost 2 bases, and 12 bases lay in between. What was sequenced was peripheral blood. The TCR sequence derives from a man between 18 and 29 years old with active or convalescent COVID-19. The chain joins TRBV2 to TRBJ2-7, with no clear D. The chain's CDR3 is CASSEGQIQPYEQYF. As DNA, the CDR3 is TGTGCCAGCAGTGAAGGGCAGATACAACCCTACGAGCAGTACTTC. Filled out from reference TRBV2 and TRBJ2-7, the complete variable domain reads EPEVTQTPSHQVTQMGQEVILRCVPISNHLYFYWYRQILGQKVEFLVSFYNNEISEKSEIFDDQFSVERPDGSNFTLKIRSTKLEDSAMYFCASSEGQIQPYEQYFGPGTRLTVT.